The present TCR beta chain was sequenced within a study of T cell responses to AZD1222 COVID-19 vaccine. Study-wide points: In a largely white British group with more females than males, clonal diversity was possibly underestimated. Baseline serostatus was positive in only a handful of AZD1222 recipients. Receipt of two AZD1222 doses was followed by a rise in Spike-specific TCR breadth and depth. Unmutated variant regions reportedly attract nearly half of all spike-specific TCRs.

As to this clone: Its antigen remains unidentified.

Assay used: immunoSEQ multiplex PCR; TCRdb lists only in-frame clones, some missing. Altogether some 200,000 clones are present, just over 90% being singletons, with the ten largest covering less than 4%. Here the sequenced sample was peripheral blood, taken 28 days after the second dose of the MenACWY control vaccine. This sequence originates from an adult who received the MenACWY meningococcal vaccine as a control.

The CDR3 DNA follows: TGCAGCGTTGAGCGGAGTCAGGGGAAGTATTTT. Translation: CSVERSQGKYF. This chain joins TRBV29-1 and TRBJ2-3, with D possibly matching TRBD1 (6 bases). The germline gives CDR1 SQVTM, CDR2 ANQGSEA. The CDR3 runs 11 residues. Trimming stripped 3 bases from V and 13 bases from J, with 14 bases between.